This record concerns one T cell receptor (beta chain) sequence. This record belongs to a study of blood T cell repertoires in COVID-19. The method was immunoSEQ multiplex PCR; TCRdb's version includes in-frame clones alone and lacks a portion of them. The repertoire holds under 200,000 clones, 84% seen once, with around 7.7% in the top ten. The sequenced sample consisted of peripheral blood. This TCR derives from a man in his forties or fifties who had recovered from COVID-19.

CDR3 in DNA: TGTGCCAGCAGTTTAAAGGGGATGAACACTGAAGCTTTCTTT. This codes for CASSLKGMNTEAFF. The chain combines TRBV27 with TRBJ1-1; weak D call: TRBD1 (5 bases). With 2 bases removed from V and 0 bases from J, the gap between germline ends came to 7 bases. The V gene's germline CDR1 is MNHEY and CDR2 SMNVEV (reference sequence). The CDR3 is 14 residues long.